The clone carrying this TCR beta chain was seen just once. Antigen: not known. This CDR3 has 15 amino acids. The germline CDR1 and CDR2 sequences are SGDLS and YYNGEE. Trimming took off 0 bases at V and 7 bases at J, with 14 bases between the two ends. Original methodology: Because ImmunoSEQ provided only junction sequences with no quality scores, the filtering differed. Method: immunoSEQ multiplex PCR; TCRdb's copy keeps in-frame clones and lacks some. V and J calls and clone size follow that table, whereas D and trimming were derived from the DNA. The sample records roughly 2,000,000 clones, over 85% being singletons. The record originates from a study of shared clonotypes between healthy human individuals. Study-wide findings and caveats: Genetic and exposure-history diversity was limited by the small donor number.

Terminally differentiated effector memory CD45RA+ cells were left out of the naive CD8 fraction, which was CD45RO-negative and positively selected for CCR7. The sequence came from a man aged 18 to 29 in good health. Some clones in this sample may be carry-over from other donors' samples. The sample was naive CD8+ T cells from PBMCs. The chain employs TRBV9 and TRBJ2-1, with D perhaps matching TRBD2 (6 bases). CDR3 nucleotide sequence: TGTGCCAGCAGCGTAGAATACGGAGGGCGGAATGAGCAGTTCTTC. Amino acids: CASSVEYGGRNEQFF.